This T cell receptor (beta chain) derives from a study of cytomegalovirus exposure and HLA in healthy donors. Study in general: An earlier analysis found around 120 million unique TCR beta sequences from approximately 190 million T cells. Study-wide results and limits: V- and J-gene trimming in TCR beta was tied to a missense DCLRE1C variant by an analysis performed later. Earlier results showed most TCR beta V segments being productive about 90% or about 30% of the time.

Trimming left V 5 bases short and J 5 bases short, with 19 bases between. This CDR3 is built from 15 residues. Germline-derived CDR1 and CDR2 are SGHTA and FQGNSA. This PCR relied on a set of 60 Vbeta primers and 13 Jbeta primers. The table came from immunoSEQ multiplex PCR; TCRdb's copy has only in-frame clones and leaves some out. The sample lists about 180,000 clones; about 80% were seen once. Notes on this clone: Its antigen remains unidentified.

The sequenced material came from PBMCs. J is TRBJ2-7 and V is TRBV7-2; D possibly corresponds to TRBD1 (5 bases). The origin of this receptor is a young man in good health and CMV-seronegative. Written as DNA, the CDR3 is TGTGCCAGCAGCCCGTCCGCCAGGGCCCTTGACGAGCAGTACTTC. Translation gives CASSPSARALDEQYF.